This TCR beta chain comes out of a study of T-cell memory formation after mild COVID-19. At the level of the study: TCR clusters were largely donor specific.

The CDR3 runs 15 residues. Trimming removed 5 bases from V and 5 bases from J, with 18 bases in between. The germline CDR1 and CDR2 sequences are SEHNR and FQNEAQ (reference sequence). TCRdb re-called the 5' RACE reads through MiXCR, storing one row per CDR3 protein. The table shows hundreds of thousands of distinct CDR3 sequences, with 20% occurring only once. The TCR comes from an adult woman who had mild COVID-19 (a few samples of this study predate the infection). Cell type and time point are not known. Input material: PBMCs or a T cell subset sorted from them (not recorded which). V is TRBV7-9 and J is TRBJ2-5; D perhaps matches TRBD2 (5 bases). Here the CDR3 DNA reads TGTGCCAGCAGCAGCGCACTAGTAGGCGGTGAGACCCAGTACTTC. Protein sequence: CASSSALVGGETQYF. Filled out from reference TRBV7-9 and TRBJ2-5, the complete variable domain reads DTGVSQNPRHKITKRGQNVTFRCDPISEHNRLYWYRQTLGQGPEFLTYFQNEAQLEKSRLLSDRFSAERPKGSFSTLEIQRTEQGDSAMYLCASSSALVGGETQYFGPGTRLLVL.